This TCR beta chain was sequenced in a study of blood T cell repertoires in COVID-19. This CDR3 contains 17 residues. The assay was immunoSEQ multiplex PCR, and TCRdb's table has in-frame clones only and misses some. The sample consists of about 32,000 clones, around 90% of them appearing once. Comments on this clone: The junction does not match germline at one end; this may be a read error.

J is TRBJ2-3 and V is TRBV5-7, with 9 bases lining up with TRBD2. TRBV5-7 is marked as an open reading frame, function uncertain. Sequenced sample: peripheral blood. The receptor comes from a man aged 45 to 65 with active or convalescent COVID-19. CDR3 bases: TGTGCCAGCAGCTTGGCTCCGGGACTAGCAAGCACAGGTACGCAGTATTTT. Amino acid sequence: CASSLAPGLASTGTQYF.